This record concerns one T cell receptor beta chain sequence. The antigen remains undetermined. Generated by immunoSEQ multiplex PCR, the TCRdb table keeps only in-frame clones and is missing some. Of over 45,000 clones in the sample, about 90% are singletons; the top ten hold approximately 0.6%. This sample was taken from a study of graft-versus-host responses after intestinal transplantation. Trimming removed 0 bases from V and 11 bases from J, with 10 bases in between. Germline lookup yields CDR1 GTSNPN and CDR2 SVGIG (reference sequence). The CDR3 has 11 residues. The sequencing here drew on unstimulated CD4+ T cells sorted from spleen or lymph node cells, taken before transplant. The chain couples TRBV30 to TRBJ2-5; the D gene is possibly TRBD2 (6 bases). The source is a human donor who was the organ donor for an intestinal transplant. CDR3 nucleotides: TGTGCCTGGAGTGTTAGGGAGGAGCAGTACTTC. Translating it yields CAWSVREEQYF. The entire variable domain, with the rest obtained from reference TRBV30 and TRBJ2-5, is as follows: SQTIHQWPATLVQPVGSPLSLECTVEGTSNPNLYWYRQAAGRGLQLLFYSVGIGQISSEVPQNLSASRPQDRQFILSSKKLLLSDSGFYLCAWSVREEQYFGPGTRLLVL.